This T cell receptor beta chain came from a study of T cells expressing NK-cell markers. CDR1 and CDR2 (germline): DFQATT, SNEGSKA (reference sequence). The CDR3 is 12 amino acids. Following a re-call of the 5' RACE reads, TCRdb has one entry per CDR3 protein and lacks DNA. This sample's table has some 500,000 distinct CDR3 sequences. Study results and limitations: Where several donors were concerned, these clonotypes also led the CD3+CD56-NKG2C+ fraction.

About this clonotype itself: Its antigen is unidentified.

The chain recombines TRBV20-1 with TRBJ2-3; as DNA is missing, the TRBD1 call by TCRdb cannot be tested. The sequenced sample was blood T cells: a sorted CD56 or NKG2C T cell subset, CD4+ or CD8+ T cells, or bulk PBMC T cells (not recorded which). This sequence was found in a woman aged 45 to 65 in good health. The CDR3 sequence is CRGDAGPDTQYF.